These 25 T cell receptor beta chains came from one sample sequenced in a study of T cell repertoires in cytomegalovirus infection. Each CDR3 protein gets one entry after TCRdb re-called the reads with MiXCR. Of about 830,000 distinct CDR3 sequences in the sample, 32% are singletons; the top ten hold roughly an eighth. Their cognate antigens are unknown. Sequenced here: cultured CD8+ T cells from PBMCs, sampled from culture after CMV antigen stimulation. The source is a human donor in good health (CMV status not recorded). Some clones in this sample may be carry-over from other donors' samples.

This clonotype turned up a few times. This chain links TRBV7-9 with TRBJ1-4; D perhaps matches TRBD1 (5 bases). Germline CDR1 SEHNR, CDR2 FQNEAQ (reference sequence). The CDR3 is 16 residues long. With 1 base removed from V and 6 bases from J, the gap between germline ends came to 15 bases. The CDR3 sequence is CASSLEAAVGDEKLFF. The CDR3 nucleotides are TGTGCCAGCAGCTTAGAGGCGGCGGTGGGGGATGAAAAACTGTTTTTT.

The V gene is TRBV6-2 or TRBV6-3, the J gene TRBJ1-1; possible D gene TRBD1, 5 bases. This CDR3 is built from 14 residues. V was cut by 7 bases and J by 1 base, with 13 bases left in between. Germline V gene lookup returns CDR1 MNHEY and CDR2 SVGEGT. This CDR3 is CASNLGGRNTEAFF. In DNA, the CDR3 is TGTGCCAGCAACTTGGGGGGTAGGAACACTGAAGCTTTCTTT.

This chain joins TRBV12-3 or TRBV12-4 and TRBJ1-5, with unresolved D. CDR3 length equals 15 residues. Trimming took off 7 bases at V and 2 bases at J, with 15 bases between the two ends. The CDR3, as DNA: TGTGCCAGCACCGAAGGACCAGCGGGCAATCAGCCCCAGCATTTT. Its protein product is CASTEGPAGNQPQHF.

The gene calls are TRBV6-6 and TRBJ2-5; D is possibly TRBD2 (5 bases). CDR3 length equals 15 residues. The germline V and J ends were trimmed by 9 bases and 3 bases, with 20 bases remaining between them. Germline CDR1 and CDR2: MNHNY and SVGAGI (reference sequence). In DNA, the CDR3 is TGTGCCAGTTCTGGTTCGGCTAACGGGAAAGAGACCCAGTACTTC. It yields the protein CASSGSANGKETQYF.

The chain's CDR3 is CASSQGTGTKGLFF. The CDR3 DNA reads TGTGCCAGCAGCCAAGGGACCGGGACTAAAGGACTGTTTTTT. The chain couples TRBV7-6 to TRBJ1-4; perhaps TRBD1 as D (5 bases). V lost 5 bases and J lost 13, with 20 bases in between. Germline V gives CDR1 SGHVS, CDR2 FNYEAQ. The CDR3 length is 14 residues.

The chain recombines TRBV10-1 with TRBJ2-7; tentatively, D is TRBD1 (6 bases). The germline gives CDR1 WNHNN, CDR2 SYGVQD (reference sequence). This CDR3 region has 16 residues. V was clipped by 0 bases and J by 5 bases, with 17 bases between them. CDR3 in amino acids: CASSESRYTGTHEQYF. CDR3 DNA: TGCGCCAGCAGTGAGTCACGGTACACAGGGACCCACGAGCAGTACTTC.

The chain's CDR3 is CASSYFEVSGVLDYGYTF. For the CDR3, the DNA is TGTGCCAGCAGTTATTTTGAGGTTTCGGGGGTCCTCGACTATGGCTACACCTTC. The chain uses TRBV6-6 and TRBJ1-2; a weak D match, TRBD1 (5 bases). Germline loops: CDR1 MNHNY, CDR2 SVGAGI (reference sequence). The V end lost 3 bases, the J end lost 3 bases, and 23 bases lay between the germline ends. This CDR3 contains 18 residues.

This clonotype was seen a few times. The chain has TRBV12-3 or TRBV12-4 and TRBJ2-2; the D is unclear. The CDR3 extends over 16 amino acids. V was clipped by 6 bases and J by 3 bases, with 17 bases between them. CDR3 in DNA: TGTGCCAGCAGGCCCCCTCGCCCAGATGACACCGGGGAGCTGTTTTTT. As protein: CASRPPRPDDTGELFF.

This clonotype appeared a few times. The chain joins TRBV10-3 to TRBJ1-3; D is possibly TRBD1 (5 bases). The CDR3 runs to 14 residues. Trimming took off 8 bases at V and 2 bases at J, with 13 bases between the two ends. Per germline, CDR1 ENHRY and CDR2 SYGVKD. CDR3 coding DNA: TGTGCCATCCGGAGCAGGGAACCTGGAAACACCATATATTTT. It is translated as CAIRSREPGNTIYF.

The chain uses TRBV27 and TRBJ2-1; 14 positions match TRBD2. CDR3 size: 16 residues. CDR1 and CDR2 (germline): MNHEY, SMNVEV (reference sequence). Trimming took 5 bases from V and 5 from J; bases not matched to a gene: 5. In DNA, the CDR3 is TGTGCCAGCAGTCCCGGGACTAGCGGGGGTAACAATGAGCAGTTCTTC. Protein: CASSPGTSGGNNEQFF.

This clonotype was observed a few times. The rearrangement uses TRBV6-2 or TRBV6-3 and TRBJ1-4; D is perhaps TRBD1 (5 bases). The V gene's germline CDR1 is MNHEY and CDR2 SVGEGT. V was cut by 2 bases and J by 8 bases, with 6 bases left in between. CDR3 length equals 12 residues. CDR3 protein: CASSYGTEKLFF. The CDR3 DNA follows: TGTGCCAGCAGTTACGGGACGGAAAAACTGTTTTTT.

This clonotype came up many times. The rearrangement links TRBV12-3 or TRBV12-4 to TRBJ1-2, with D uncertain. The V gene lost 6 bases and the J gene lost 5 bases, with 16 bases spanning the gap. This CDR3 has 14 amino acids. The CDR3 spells CASSPERSDYGYTF. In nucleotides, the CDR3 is TGTGCCAGCAGCCCTGAGCGGAGCGATTATGGCTACACCTTC.

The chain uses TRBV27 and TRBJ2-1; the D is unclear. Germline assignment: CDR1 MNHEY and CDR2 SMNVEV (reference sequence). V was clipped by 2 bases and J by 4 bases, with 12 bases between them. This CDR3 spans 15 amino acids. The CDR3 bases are TGTGCCAGCAGTTTAGCCTTCTCATATTACAATGAGCAGTTCTTC. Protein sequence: CASSLAFSYYNEQFF.

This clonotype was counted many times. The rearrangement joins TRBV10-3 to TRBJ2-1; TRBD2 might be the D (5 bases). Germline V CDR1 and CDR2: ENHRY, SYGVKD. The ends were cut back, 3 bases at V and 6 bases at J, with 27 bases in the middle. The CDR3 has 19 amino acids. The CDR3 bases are TGTGCCATCAGTGAAAAAAAGGAGGCAGGAGTCCGTCTCGGCAATGAGCAGTTCTTC. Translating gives CAISEKKEAGVRLGNEQFF.

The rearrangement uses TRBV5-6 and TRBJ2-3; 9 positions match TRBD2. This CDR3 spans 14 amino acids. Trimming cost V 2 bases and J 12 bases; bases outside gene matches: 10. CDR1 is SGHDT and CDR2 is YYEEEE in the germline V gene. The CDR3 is CASSFRGGGAPQYF. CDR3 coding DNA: TGTGCCAGCAGCTTTCGTGGCGGGGGGGCCCCACAGTATTTT. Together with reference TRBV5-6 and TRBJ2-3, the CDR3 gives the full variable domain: DAGVTQSPTHLIKTRGQQVTLRCSPKSGHDTVSWYQQALGQGPQFIFQYYEEEERQRGNFPDRFSGHQFPNYSSELNVNALLLGDSALYLCASSFRGGGAPQYFGPGTRLTVL.

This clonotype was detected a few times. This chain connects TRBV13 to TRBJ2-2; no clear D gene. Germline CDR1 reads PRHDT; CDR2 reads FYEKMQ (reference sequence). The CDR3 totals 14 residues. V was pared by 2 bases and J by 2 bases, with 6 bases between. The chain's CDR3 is CASSLRFNTGELFF. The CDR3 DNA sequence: TGTGCCAGCAGCTTACGGTTCAACACCGGGGAGCTGTTTTTT.

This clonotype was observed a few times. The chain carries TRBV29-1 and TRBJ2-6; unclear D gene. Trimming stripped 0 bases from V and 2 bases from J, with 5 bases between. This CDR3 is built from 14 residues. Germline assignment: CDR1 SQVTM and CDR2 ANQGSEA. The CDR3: CSVEDNTGANVLTF. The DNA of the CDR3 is TGCAGCGTTGAAGACAACACTGGGGCCAACGTCCTGACTTTC.

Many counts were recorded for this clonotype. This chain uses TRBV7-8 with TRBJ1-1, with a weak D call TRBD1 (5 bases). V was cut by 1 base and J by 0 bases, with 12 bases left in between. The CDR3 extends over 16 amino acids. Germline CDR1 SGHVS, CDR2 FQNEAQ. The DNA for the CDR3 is TGTGCCAGCAGCTTAGGGATACCGGACATGAACACTGAAGCTTTCTTT. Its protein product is CASSLGIPDMNTEAFF.

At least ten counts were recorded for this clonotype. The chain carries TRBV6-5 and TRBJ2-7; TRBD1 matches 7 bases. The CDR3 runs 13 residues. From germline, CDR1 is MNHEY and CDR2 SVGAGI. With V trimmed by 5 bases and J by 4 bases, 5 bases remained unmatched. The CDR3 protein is CASSQGQTYEQYV. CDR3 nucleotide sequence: TGTGCCAGCAGTCAGGGACAGACTTACGAGCAGTACGTC.

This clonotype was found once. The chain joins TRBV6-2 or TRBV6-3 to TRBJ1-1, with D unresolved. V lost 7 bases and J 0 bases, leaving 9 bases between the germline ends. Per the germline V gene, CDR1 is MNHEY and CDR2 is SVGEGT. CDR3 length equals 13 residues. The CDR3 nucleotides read TGTGCCAGCACTTATACTGTGAACACTGAAGCTTTCTTT. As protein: CASTYTVNTEAFF.

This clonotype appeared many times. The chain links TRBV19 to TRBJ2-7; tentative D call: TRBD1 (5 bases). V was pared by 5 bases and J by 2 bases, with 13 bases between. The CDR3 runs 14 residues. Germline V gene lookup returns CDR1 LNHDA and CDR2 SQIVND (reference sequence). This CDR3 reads CASSYRNLPYEQYF. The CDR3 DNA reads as TGTGCCAGTAGTTACAGGAATCTTCCCTACGAGCAGTACTTC.

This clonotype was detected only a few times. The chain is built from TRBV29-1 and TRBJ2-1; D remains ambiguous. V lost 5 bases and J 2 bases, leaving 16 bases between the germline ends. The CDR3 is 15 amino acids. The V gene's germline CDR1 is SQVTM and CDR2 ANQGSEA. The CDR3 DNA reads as TGCAGCGTTCCTTCTACAGCCAACCCCTACAATGAGCAGTTCTTC. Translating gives CSVPSTANPYNEQFF.

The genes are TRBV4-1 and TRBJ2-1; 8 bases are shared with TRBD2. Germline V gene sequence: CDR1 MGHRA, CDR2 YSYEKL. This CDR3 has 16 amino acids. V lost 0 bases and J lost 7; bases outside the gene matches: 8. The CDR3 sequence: CASSQDSGGGQNEQFF. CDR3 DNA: TGCGCCAGCAGCCAAGATTCGGGGGGGGGTCAGAATGAGCAGTTCTTC.

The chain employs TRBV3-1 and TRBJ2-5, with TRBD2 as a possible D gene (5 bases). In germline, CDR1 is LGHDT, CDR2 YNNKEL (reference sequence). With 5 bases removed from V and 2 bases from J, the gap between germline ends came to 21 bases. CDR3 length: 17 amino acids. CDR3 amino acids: CASSEGPYGERQETQYF. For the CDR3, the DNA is TGTGCCAGCAGCGAAGGACCATATGGGGAGAGGCAAGAGACCCAGTACTTC.

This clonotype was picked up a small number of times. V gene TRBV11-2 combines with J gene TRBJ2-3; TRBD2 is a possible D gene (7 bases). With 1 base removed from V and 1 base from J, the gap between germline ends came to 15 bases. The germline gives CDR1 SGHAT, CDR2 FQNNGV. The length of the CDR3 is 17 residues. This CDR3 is CASSLGRGGIGTDTQYF. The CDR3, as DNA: TGTGCCAGCAGCTTAGGCAGGGGAGGGATTGGCACAGATACGCAGTATTTT.